The present entry profiles one T cell receptor beta chain with its context. Authors' data handling: Estimation of nucleated cell counts was performed using reference gene primer amplification. Data came from immunoSEQ multiplex PCR; TCRdb stores just in-frame clones and leaves some out. The V and J calls and clone size are taken from that table; D and trimming were inferred from the DNA. Among 190,000 or so clones listed, about 88% were seen once. This sample stems from a study of blood T cell repertoires in COVID-19. Overall study: Donors in the United States, Italy and Spain gave samples during acute or convalescent COVID-19. In each case, the material was cDNA or gDNA derived from T cells, B-cell-depleted T cells, or PBMCs.

This CDR3 region has 15 residues. Germline values: CDR1 SEHNR, CDR2 FQNEAQ (reference sequence). V lost 5 bases, J lost 8 bases, and 11 bases stayed unmatched. The receptor was isolated from a man aged 35-49 years with active or convalescent COVID-19. Sequenced sample: peripheral blood. The rearrangement joins TRBV7-9 to TRBJ2-1, with 8 nucleotides matching TRBD2. CDR3 in amino acids: CASSPSGTRGDEQFF. The CDR3 nucleotides read TGTGCCAGCAGCCCCTCCGGGACTAGGGGTGATGAGCAGTTCTTC.